The T cell receptor (beta chain) described here comes from a study of control samples from healthy donors and cancer patients. Profiling relied on immunoSEQ multiplex PCR, and the TCRdb table lists in-frame clones only, not all of them. The table counts about 190,000 clones; less than 2.5% lies in the top ten. Germline CDR1 is SQVTM and CDR2 is ANQGSEA. V lost 6 bases to trimming and J lost 8 bases; unmatched junction nucleotides: 5. This CDR3 contains 11 residues. This chain links TRBV29-1 with TRBJ1-2, with 8 bases aligning to TRBD1. The TCR comes from a woman in her twenties or thirties in good health. Sequencing input: blood. In nucleotides, the CDR3 is TGCAGCGTGGGACAGGTCGTCGGCTACACCTTC. Residues: CSVGQVVGYTF.